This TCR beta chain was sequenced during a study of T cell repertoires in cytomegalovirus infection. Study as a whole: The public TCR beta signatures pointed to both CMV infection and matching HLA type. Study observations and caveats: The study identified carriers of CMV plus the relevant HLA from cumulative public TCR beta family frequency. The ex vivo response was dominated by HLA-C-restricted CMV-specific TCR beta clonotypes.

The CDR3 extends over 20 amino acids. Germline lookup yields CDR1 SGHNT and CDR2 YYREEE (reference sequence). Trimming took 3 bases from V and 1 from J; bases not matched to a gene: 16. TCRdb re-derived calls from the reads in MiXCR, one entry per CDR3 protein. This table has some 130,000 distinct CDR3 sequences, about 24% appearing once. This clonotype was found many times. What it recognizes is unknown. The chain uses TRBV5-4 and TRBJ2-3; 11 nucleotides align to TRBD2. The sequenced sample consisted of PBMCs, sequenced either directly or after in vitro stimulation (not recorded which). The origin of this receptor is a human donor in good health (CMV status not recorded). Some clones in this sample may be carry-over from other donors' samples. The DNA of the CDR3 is TGTGCCAGCAGCTCAGAGGGACTAGCGGAGTGGTGGAACGGCACAGATACGCAGTATTTT. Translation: CASSSEGLAEWWNGTDTQYF.